These T cell receptor beta chains were read from a single sample in a study of T cells of healthy individuals. MiXCR, applied by TCRdb to the 5' RACE reads, yields one record per CDR3 protein. The sample yields about 53,000 distinct CDR3 sequences, roughly 14% seen once. The receptors originated from a human donor in good health. Each CDR3 is given with its conserved first and last residue. D genes are given only for firm matches. Where a row states a size, it is once, few, many or the class of an expanded clone; other rows omit it.

TRBJ1-2 . . TRBV7-2 CASSHQVNYGYTF TGTGCCAGCAGTCACCAGGTTAACTATGGCTACACCTTC
TRBJ1-2 . TRBD1 TRBV7-2 CASTPRRRQGADYGYTF TGTGCCAGCACCCCCCGTCGCCGACAGGGGGCCGACTATGGCTACACCTTC
TRBJ1-5 many . TRBV18 CASSPASDEPQHF TGTGCCAGCTCACCAGCATCCGACGAGCCCCAGCATTTT
TRBJ1-5 . . TRBV27 CASSWRQGNQPQHF TGTGCCAGCAGTTGGAGACAGGGCAATCAGCCCCAGCATTTT
TRBJ1-4 many . TRBV5-1 CASSLEARGEKLFF TGCGCCAGCAGCTTAGAGGCGAGGGGCGAAAAACTGTTTTTT
TRBJ1-1 many TRBD1 TRBV20-1 CSALRQGAIAEAFF TGCAGTGCACTGAGACAGGGGGCTATCGCTGAAGCTTTCTTT
TRBJ2-7 many . TRBV21-1 CASTQRVLRTSYEQYF TGTGCCAGCACCCAAAGGGTACTGCGGACCTCCTACGAGCAGTACTTC
TRBJ2-5 many . TRBV5-5 CASSYTMGMRQETQYF TGTGCCAGCAGCTACACCATGGGGATGAGGCAAGAGACCCAGTACTTC
TRBJ2-5 . TRBD2 TRBV7-8 CASSPTGGAGGRETQYF TGTGCCAGCAGCCCAACTGGGGGAGCGGGGGGGCGCGAGACCCAGTACTTC
TRBJ1-1 . TRBD1 TRBV7-2 CASSLQGASGTEAFF TGTGCCAGCAGCTTGCAGGGGGCGAGTGGCACTGAAGCTTTCTTT
TRBJ1-4 few TRBD1 TRBV5-5 CASSSPDRGREKLFF TGTGCCAGCAGCTCACCGGACAGGGGTCGTGAAAAACTGTTTTTT
TRBJ2-1 many . TRBV7-9 CASSHSPNEQFF TGTGCCAGCAGCCACTCCCCCAATGAGCAGTTCTTC
TRBJ2-2 many . TRBV12-3/TRBV12-4 CASSLATGEGTGELFF TGTGCCAGCAGTTTAGCCACAGGGGAGGGCACCGGGGAGCTGTTTTTT
TRBJ1-1 few . TRBV6-5 CASSYSWAGGDTEAFF TGTGCCAGCAGTTACTCTTGGGCGGGGGGCGACACTGAAGCTTTCTTT
TRBJ2-1 . TRBD2 TRBV7-9 CASSQGSGSPLGRFF TGTGCCAGCAGCCAAGGTAGCGGGAGCCCCCTTGGTCGGTTCTTC
TRBJ2-1 few TRBD1 TRBV6-1 CASSADRGPYNEQFF TGTGCCAGCAGTGCCGACAGGGGGCCATACAATGAGCAGTTCTTC
TRBJ2-5 many . TRBV10-1 CASSDPSEQETQYF TGCGCCAGCAGTGACCCCAGCGAACAAGAGACCCAGTACTTC
TRBJ2-7 . TRBD2 TRBV9 CASSSRGSGSYEQYF TGTGCCAGCAGCTCCCGCGGTAGCGGGAGTTACGAGCAGTACTTC
TRBJ2-1 many TRBD2 TRBV7-2 CASSLTELAGAVGEQFF TGTGCCAGCAGCTTAACCGAGCTAGCGGGGGCGGTGGGTGAGCAGTTCTTC
TRBJ2-7 many TRBD2 TRBV7-2 CASSLALAGHYEQYF TGTGCCAGCAGCTTAGCGCTAGCGGGGCACTACGAGCAGTACTTC
TRBJ1-5 few . TRBV12-3/TRBV12-4 CASTWTPQQPQHF TGTGCCAGCACCTGGACACCGCAGCAGCCCCAGCATTTT
TRBJ1-6 few . TRBV5-1 CASSLESNSPLHF TGCGCCAGCAGCTTGGAGAGTAATTCACCCCTCCACTTT
TRBJ2-7 few . TRBV10-3 CAISELGEGYEQYF TGTGCCATCAGTGAGCTGGGGGAAGGCTACGAGCAGTACTTC
TRBJ2-7 . . TRBV5-1 CASSLLSPRDGYEQYF TGCGCCAGCAGCTTGCTGTCTCCTCGGGATGGCTACGAGCAGTACTTC
TRBJ2-7 . TRBD2 TRBV7-8 CASSRGTKGEQYF TGTGCCAGCAGCCGCGGGACTAAAGGCGAGCAGTACTTC
TRBJ1-5 few . TRBV21-1 CASSKGTLRNQPQHF TGTGCCAGCAGCAAAGGGACACTCCGCAATCAGCCCCAGCATTTT
TRBJ1-3 . . TRBV6-5 CASSRGRDTISGNTIYF TGTGCCAGCAGTCGGGGCCGGGACACAATATCTGGAAACACCATATATTTT
TRBJ2-7 . . TRBV7-8 CASSLGPSSYEQYF TGTGCCAGCAGCTTAGGACCCAGCTCCTACGAGCAGTACTTC
TRBJ2-3 . TRBD2 TRBV5-1 CASSSSGTSGSGTDTQYF TGCGCCAGCAGCTCCAGTGGGACTAGCGGGAGCGGGACAGATACGCAGTATTTT
TRBJ2-7 once . TRBV5-1 CASSPAGQTYEQYF TGCGCCAGCAGCCCCGCGGGACAGACCTACGAGCAGTACTTC
TRBJ2-4 . . TRBV5-1 CASSQRTDRAKNIQYF TGCGCCAGCAGCCAACGGACAGACAGAGCCAAAAACATTCAGTACTTC
TRBJ1-1 . . TRBV9 CASSPLGGLGTEAFF TGTGCCAGCAGCCCCCTCGGGGGGCTAGGGACTGAAGCTTTCTTT
TRBJ1-3 few . TRBV27 CASSLSEGNTIYF TGTGCCAGCAGCCTTTCGGAAGGAAACACCATATATTTT
TRBJ2-1 . TRBD1 TRBV19 CASSIRDRESEQFF TGTGCCAGTAGTATCCGGGACAGGGAAAGTGAGCAGTTCTTC
TRBJ2-3 many . TRBV7-2 CASSLDWATDTQYF TGTGCCAGCAGCTTAGACTGGGCCACAGATACGCAGTATTTT
TRBJ2-7 few . TRBV2 CASNKARSYEQYF TGTGCCAGCAATAAGGCGAGGTCCTACGAGCAGTACTTC
TRBJ2-5 few . TRBV7-2 CASSSAGTQYF TGTGCCAGCAGCTCCGCGGGGACCCAGTACTTC
TRBJ2-5 few TRBD2 TRBV4-2 CASSQDQASGMIETQYF TGTGCCAGCAGCCAGGATCAGGCTAGCGGGATGATAGAGACCCAGTACTTC
TRBJ1-4 . . TRBV20-1 CSAGSEEKLFF TGCAGCGCCGGGAGTGAGGAAAAACTGTTTTTT
TRBJ2-1 many . TRBV7-9 CASRGVAGRLNYNEQFF TGTGCCAGCAGGGGTGTGGCGGGCCGGTTAAACTACAATGAGCAGTTCTTC
TRBJ2-5 many . TRBV29-1 CSARHQETQYF TGCAGCGCTCGACACCAAGAGACCCAGTACTTC
TRBJ1-5 . . TRBV6-5 CASSYSWGSGQPQHF TGTGCCAGCAGTTACTCCTGGGGATCTGGTCAGCCCCAGCATTTT
TRBJ2-1 many . TRBV19 CASSGSGEQFF TGTGCCAGTAGTGGCTCTGGGGAGCAGTTCTTC
TRBJ1-1 many TRBD1 TRBV4-3 CASSRTTGGSAFF TGCGCCAGCAGCCGGACGACAGGGGGCTCGGCTTTCTTT
TRBJ2-5 few . TRBV4-1 CASSQGTAGSGQETQYF TGCGCCAGCAGCCAAGGGACGGCGGGGTCGGGCCAAGAGACCCAGTACTTC
TRBJ2-7 many . TRBV7-2 CASSTYVGNEQYF TGTGCCAGCAGCACATACGTGGGGAACGAGCAGTACTTC
TRBJ1-1 many . TRBV5-5 CASAGTGTEAFF TGTGCCAGCGCAGGGACTGGCACTGAAGCTTTCTTT
TRBJ2-6 many . TRBV20-1 CSAREFGVPSGANVLTF TGCAGTGCTAGAGAGTTCGGGGTCCCCTCTGGGGCCAACGTCCTGACTTTC
TRBJ2-3 . TRBD2 TRBV10-3 CAISDSKTSGRDTQYF TGTGCCATCAGTGATAGTAAAACTAGCGGGAGAGATACGCAGTATTTT